This passage covers 20 T cell receptor beta chains from one sample sequenced in a study of cytomegalovirus exposure and HLA in healthy donors. Here immunoSEQ multiplex PCR was the method, and the copy in TCRdb shows in-frame clones only, minus some. The sample has roughly 50,000 clones, roughly 93% seen once; the top ten hold 1.5% to 2%. The material sequenced was PBMCs. The receptor set was obtained from a woman younger than 35 in good health and CMV-seropositive.

V usage is TRBV19 and J usage is TRBJ1-2; 8 positions agree with TRBD1. The V gene's germline CDR1 is LNHDA and CDR2 SQIVND (reference sequence). V lost 8 bases and J lost 4; bases outside the gene matches: 12. This CDR3 spans 15 amino acids. CDR3 nucleotide sequence: TGTGCCAGTTCGGGTCAGGGGGCGAAAGGCTATGGCTACACCTTC. Its translation: CASSGQGAKGYGYTF. The full variable domain, rest sourced from reference TRBV19 and TRBJ1-2, is DGGITQSPKYLFRKEGQNVTLSCEQNLNHDAMYWYRQDPGQGLRLIYYSQIVNDFQKGDIAEGYSVSREKKESFPLTVTSAQKNPTAFYLCASSGQGAKGYGYTFGSGTRLTVV.

The CDR3 DNA sequence: TGTGCCAGCAGCAACGGGGACAGGAGGGGCTATGGCTACACCTTC. Protein sequence: CASSNGDRRGYGYTF. The J gene is TRBJ1-2, the V gene TRBV9; TRBD1 matches 8 bases. Germline assignment: CDR1 SGDLS and CDR2 YYNGEE. This CDR3 is 15 amino acids long. J was trimmed by 4 bases and V by 4 bases; bases with no gene match: 9.

The chain is built from TRBV30 and TRBJ2-7, with D perhaps TRBD2 (5 bases). The CDR3 is 13 residues long. Germline lookup yields CDR1 GTSNPN and CDR2 SVGIG (reference sequence). V gave up 3 bases and J gave up 5 bases, with 14 bases separating them. CDR3 protein: CAWSSTARDEQYF. The CDR3 DNA is TGTGCCTGGAGCTCGACGGCGAGGGACGAGCAGTACTTC.

J is TRBJ1-4 and V is TRBV12-5, with D unclear. This CDR3 contains 16 residues. Deletions cut 0 bases from V and 6 bases from J, with 14 bases between. Germline loops: CDR1 LGHNT, CDR2 FRNRAP. The CDR3 nucleotides are TGTGCTAGTGGTTTGGTACGAAGTACTAGTGATGAAAAACTGTTTTTT. This codes for CASGLVRSTSDEKLFF. Using reference TRBV12-5 and TRBJ1-4 for the parts outside the CDR3, the full variable domain is DARVTQTPRHKVTEMGQEVTMRCQPILGHNTVFWYRQTMMQGLELLAYFRNRAPLDDSGMPKDRFSAEMPDATLATLKIQPSEPRDSAVYFCASGLVRSTSDEKLFFGSGTQLSVL.

The J gene is TRBJ1-2, the V gene TRBV30, with D tentatively TRBD1 (5 bases). The CDR3 extends over 15 amino acids. CDR1 is GTSNPN, CDR2 SVGIG, per germline (reference sequence). The V end was cut by 3 bases, the J end by 7 bases, with 21 bases between. CDR3 nucleotides: TGTGCCTGGAGGCCTCCGGGACGGGGGACGGGTGGCTACACCTTC. It codes for CAWRPPGRGTGGYTF.

As to this clone: In the same sample, other DNA sequences code for this CDR3. V gene TRBV27 combines with J gene TRBJ2-7; tentatively, D is TRBD2 (6 bases). This CDR3 is 16 amino acids long. V lost 4 bases, J lost 3 bases, and 19 bases lay in between. Germline V gene lookup returns CDR1 MNHEY and CDR2 SMNVEV (reference sequence). CDR3 DNA sequence: TGTGCCAGCAGTTCTCTAGGAGGGGTAGTGGGCTACGAGCAGTACTTC. It specifies CASSSLGGVVGYEQYF.

This chain joins TRBV7-9 and TRBJ2-7; 8 bases map to TRBD2. Germline V gene sequence: CDR1 SEHNR, CDR2 FQNEAQ (reference sequence). The CDR3 sequence is 15 residues long. V lost 1 base to trimming and J lost 6 bases; unmatched junction nucleotides: 8. Written as DNA, the CDR3 is TGTGCCAGCAGCTTAGGGAACGGGGGGGCTCTCGAGCAGTACTTC. Its protein product is CASSLGNGGALEQYF.

The gene calls are TRBV19 and TRBJ1-2; D remains ambiguous. The CDR3 covers 15 residues. In germline, CDR1 is LNHDA, CDR2 SQIVND (reference sequence). V lost 6 bases to trimming and J lost 7 bases, with 21 bases between them. The CDR3 region has the DNA TGTGCCAGTAGCCCCGGCTTGGAGGCTTTAGGTGGCTACACCTTC. The encoded protein is CASSPGLEALGGYTF.

The V gene is TRBV2, the J gene TRBJ1-6; 8 bases are shared with TRBD1. J lost 0 bases, V lost 9 bases, and 4 bases had no gene match. CDR1 and CDR2 (germline): SNHLY, FYNNEI. The CDR3 runs 15 residues. CDR3 DNA: TGTGCCAGAACCACAGGGGGCTCCTATAATTCACCCCTCCACTTT. Protein: CARTTGGSYNSPLHF.

This clone was detected once. The chain links TRBV19 to TRBJ1-1; D is unclear. V was trimmed by 3 bases and J by 3 bases, leaving 14 bases between them. The CDR3 length is 15 residues. CDR1 and CDR2 (germline): LNHDA, SQIVND (reference sequence). CDR3 in DNA: TGTGCCAGTAGTATGTCATCATGGGAGGACACTGAAGCTTTCTTT. As protein: CASSMSSWEDTEAFF.

The chain uses TRBV11-2 and TRBJ1-6; 10 bases fit TRBD1. Germline CDR1 reads SGHAT; CDR2 reads FQNNGV. V shed 3 bases and J 10 bases; nucleotides not matched to a gene: 12. This CDR3 region has 17 residues. CDR3 nucleotide sequence: TGTGCCAGCAGCTTTACACGGGGACAGGGGATTAGGTCACCCCTCCACTTT. This sequence encodes CASSFTRGQGIRSPLHF.

The genes are TRBV5-1 and TRBJ1-1; 7 bases fit TRBD1. This CDR3 is 13 amino acids long. After removal of 1 base from V and 6 bases from J, the junction contained 3 bases not matched to a gene. CDR1 and CDR2 from the germline V gene are SGHRS and YFSETQ. The CDR3 region is CASSLQQGPEAFF. For the CDR3, the DNA is TGCGCCAGCAGCTTGCAACAGGGGCCTGAAGCTTTCTTT.

The chain carries TRBV5-1 and TRBJ1-5; perhaps TRBD1 as D (5 bases). Germline V gene data show CDR1 as SGHRS and CDR2 as YFSETQ. The CDR3 has 13 residues. V was shortened by 2 bases and J by 4 bases, with 7 bases between the two germline ends. The CDR3 sequence: CASSFGGNQPQHF. In DNA form, the CDR3 reads TGCGCCAGCAGCTTCGGGGGGAATCAGCCCCAGCATTTT.

This clone has only one observation. V and J are TRBV7-9 and TRBJ1-6; D remains ambiguous. CDR1 SEHNR and CDR2 FQNEAQ come from the germline V gene (reference sequence). This CDR3 has 17 residues. Deletions cut 1 base from V and 0 bases from J, with 10 bases between. The CDR3 sequence is CASSLVMGSSYNSPLHF. The CDR3 bases are TGTGCCAGCAGCTTAGTTATGGGGAGCTCCTATAATTCACCCCTCCACTTT.

This clone was seen just once. The V and J genes are TRBV7-3 and TRBJ2-5, with D possibly being TRBD2 (7 bases). The V end was cut by 4 bases, the J end by 5 bases, with 17 bases between. The CDR3 consists of 15 residues. The germline CDR1 and CDR2 sequences are SGHTA and FQGTGA. DNA of the CDR3: TGTGCCAGCAGCTCTGCAACAGGGAGGGAGGAGACCCAGTACTTC. Protein sequence: CASSSATGREETQYF.

This sequence joins TRBV25-1 and TRBJ2-7; the D is unclear. The germline gives CDR1 MGHDK, CDR2 SYGVNS. Trimming left V 0 bases short and J 1 base short, with 4 bases between. The CDR3 is 13 amino acids. This chain's CDR3 is CASSEYGSYEQYF. In DNA form, the CDR3 reads TGTGCCAGCAGTGAATACGGTTCCTACGAGCAGTACTTC.

The rearrangement links TRBV7-8 to TRBJ1-4; 9 bases match TRBD1. CDR3 length: 16 amino acids. Per the germline V gene, CDR1 is SGHVS and CDR2 is FQNEAQ. V lost 1 base to trimming and J lost 2 bases; unmatched junction nucleotides: 2. The CDR3 nucleotides read TGTGCCAGCAGCTTAGAAACAGGGGGCACTAATGAAAAACTGTTTTTT. It codes for CASSLETGGTNEKLFF.

The V call is TRBV5-6, the J call TRBJ2-7, with TRBD1 identical over 8 bases. With V trimmed by 4 bases and J by 3 bases, 9 bases remained unmatched. The CDR3 runs to 15 residues. CDR1 is SGHDT and CDR2 is YYEEEE in the germline V gene. The CDR3 DNA reads TGTGCCAGCAGCCGCAAATGGACAGGGAACTACGAGCAGTACTTC. Its translation: CASSRKWTGNYEQYF.

V gene TRBV20-1 combines with J gene TRBJ2-7, with D perhaps TRBD2 (5 bases). Germline CDR1 DFQATT, CDR2 SNEGSKA (reference sequence). The CDR3 has 11 residues. Trimming pared 5 bases from V and 5 bases from J, leaving 10 bases between. CDR3 loop: CSASRVDEQYF. CDR3 bases: TGCAGTGCTTCGCGGGTGGACGAGCAGTACTTC.

J is TRBJ2-1 and V is TRBV30; 9 bases agree with TRBD2. The length of the CDR3 is 14 residues. Germline values: CDR1 GTSNPN, CDR2 SVGIG (reference sequence). Losses at the gene ends were 3 bases for V and 2 bases for J; bases not matched to a gene: 2. The CDR3 bases are TGTGCCTGGAGCGAGCGGGGGGCCTACAATGAGCAGTTCTTC. The encoded protein is CAWSERGAYNEQFF. The complete variable domain, with remaining parts taken from reference TRBV30 and TRBJ2-1, reads SQTIHQWPATLVQPVGSPLSLECTVEGTSNPNLYWYRQAAGRGLQLLFYSVGIGQISSEVPQNLSASRPQDRQFILSSKKLLLSDSGFYLCAWSERGAYNEQFFGPGTRLTVL.